This T cell receptor (beta chain) was sequenced in a study of naive and memory T cell subsets (TCRdb year 2017). Some background on the complete study: Sorted naive and memory T cell subsets from peripheral blood were analyzed in the study using a UMI-based, open-source pipeline for TCR alpha and beta sequencing. The functional CMV T cell responses agreed completely with IgG serology results. RNA was DNase-treated and reverse transcribed with TCR constant-region primers, mostly using SuperScript III.

The library came from UMI-ligation and nested PCR. The beta constant-region primer consisted of an equimolar mixture of two oligonucleotides that together covered TRBC1 and TRBC2. Four rounds of PCR, combining the SP2 primer with nested alpha and beta constant-region primers, were used to amplify the ligated cDNA. A single-stranded oligonucleotide containing the SP2 primer and a 12-nucleotide UMI was joined to the 3' end of the cDNA by T4 RNA ligase 1. The ligation reaction was incubated at 16°C for roughly 19-24 hours. PCR2 was typically performed as a SYBR Green qPCR and was stopped at a predetermined threshold so that over-amplification was prevented. Every purification after the first one was done using Agencourt AMPure XP magnetic beads. Libraries were quantified by Qubit and checked on a TapeStation, with a main peak expected near 650 bp. Pooled libraries were sequenced on an Illumina MiSeq with v2 2x251 paired-end kits, typically giving roughly 0.95-2.3 million reads per sample. Each sample's library went into the pool at around 4 nM, and roughly 5-7.5% PhiX was added to help with cluster recognition. Regarding the original processing steps: FASTQ reads processed by Demultiplexor were assigned V and J genes by Decombinator through tag matching that tolerated a single base-pair mismatch. Collapsinator relied on UMIs to fix sequencing errors as well as frequency errors caused by PCR heterogeneity. TCRs were translated and CDR3s were extracted from the conserved cysteine to the FGXG phenylalanine by CDR3Translator, with non-productive sequences being flagged. Gini, Shannon entropy and inverse Simpson indices were computed after subsampling the repertoires to the same number of UMI-defined TCRs. Power-law fits to clonotype abundance distributions were performed by maximum likelihood within the linear range. When run on a single naive CD8 sample, MIGEC and the pipeline yielded similar UMI counts, similar unique TCR numbers and similar clonal distributions. One analysis removed from the naive repertoire any naive TCRs that were also present in any memory subset from the same donor. Repertoires were searched for about 7,000 CMV-associated CDR3 sequences compiled from VDJdb and a published dataset. The public reads were quality trimmed at Q25 with fastp and then assembled into clones with MiXCR by TCRdb, keeping productive beta chains. Entries are consolidated by CDR3 protein sequence, retaining the most common genes and DNA. TCRdb's processing, not the study's, gives the V and J calls here. Counted in this sample were over 90,000 distinct CDR3 sequences; about 11% of them appeared once. Of the sample, 0.13% falls within the top ten clones.

Separate amplification of TCR alpha and beta chain libraries was performed from the second PCR step onward. To determine each donor's CMV status, fresh PBMCs were stimulated overnight with CMV viral lysate, and IFNgamma production from CD4+ T cells was then assessed. Using Miltenyi beads, CD4 T cells were first positively selected, and CD8 T cells were then positively selected from the CD4-negative fraction. Cells stained for CD3, CD4, CD8, CD45RA, CD27 and a live/dead dye were sorted on a BD Aria II into four subsets by CD45RA and CD27. A few healthy volunteers provided blood, and each donor's sample was split into CD4 and CD8 T cells and then further divided into four differentiation subsets. Roughly 120 ml of peripheral blood was collected from each donor, and PBMC were isolated from the blood using Ficoll-Paque PLUS density-gradient centrifugation. After sorting, cells were lysed in RLT buffer, RNA was extracted using a Qiagen RNeasy kit, and the extracted RNA was stored at -80 degrees C.

Overall results and qualifications from the work: Following error correction, more than 90% of naive TCR sequences occurred only once, which made naive abundance distributions much steeper than those of memory subsets. Naive repertoires, especially CD8, contained a few larger clonotypes, possibly memory cells re-expressing CD45RA. RNA-based TCR counts may be influenced by expression changes linked to T cell activation and differentiation. In both CD4 and CD8 cells, going from naive through CM, EM and EMRA, the Gini index went up while Shannon and inverse Simpson diversity went down. TCR abundance followed a power law whose exponent differed between naive and memory subsets but was consistent across the three individuals. Each clonotype was defined as a single alpha or beta chain sequence rather than as a paired alpha/beta receptor. The repertoire findings for the naive and memory subsets could not be validated against a ground truth, as none was available.

The V end loses 0 bases and the J end loses 0 bases, and a stretch of 10 bases separates them. Its CDR3 holds 16 amino acids, cysteine through phenylalanine. Only CDR3 DNA remains: 48 bases, in frame from the first base. The CDR1 and CDR2 encoded by the germline V gene are SGHRS and YFSETQ. This clonotype was counted a few times. It lacks a known antigen. No much larger clone exists at a distance of one base, and base qualities are not known. Material for sequencing was naive CD4+ T cells from blood. The cell subset or site label on this specimen signifies: naive T cells, CD45RA high CD27+. This receptor was obtained from a human donor in good health. The chain is assembled from TRBV5-1 and TRBJ2-1; the D gene cannot be named for sure. The CDR3 protein: CASSLAKKSSYNEQFF. The DNA sequence follows: TGCGCCAGCAGCTTGGCCAAAAAGAGCTCCTACAATGAGCAGTTCTTC.